The 7 T cell receptor beta chains below were found in one sample sequenced in a study of regulatory T cells in long-lasting Graves disease. For TCR beta, libraries came from iRepertoire HTBI primers and Arm-PCR of CDR3 regions. TCRdb independently ran MiXCR on the multiplex PCR reads; one entry per CDR3 protein. The repertoire has 400,000 to 450,000 distinct CDR3 sequences, around 14% of them found once; the top ten carry 16%. Time point meaning: newly diagnosed GD, antithyroid drugs for less than 3 months. Extracted RNA from PBMCs served as the source of the TCR library. This sample was also put to use in a study of T cells in Graves' hyperthyroidism and ophthalmopathy.

Sequenced here: peripheral blood mononuclear cells (PBMCs), sampled at new diagnosis, from a patient treated with antithyroid drugs. These receptors all stem from a young woman with Graves disease.

This clonotype has at least ten counts. The chain couples TRBV12-3 or TRBV12-4 to TRBJ2-5; TRBD2 agrees at 7 bases. The CDR3 contains 18 residues. Losses at the gene ends were 5 bases for V and 4 bases for J; bases not matched to a gene: 19. Here the CDR3 DNA reads TGTGCCAGCAGTACGGCCCCCGGATGGCGGGAGCGCGGAGAGACCCAGTACTTC. It codes for CASSTAPGWRERGETQYF.

This clonotype was recorded at least ten times. As DNA, the CDR3 is TGTGCCAGCAGCTTCGGGACAACACCCTACGAGCAGTACTTC. This codes for CASSFGTTPYEQYF. V usage is TRBV6-1 and J usage is TRBJ2-7; weak D call: TRBD1 (6 bases). The V end was cut by 6 bases, the J end by 2 bases, with 14 bases between. Germline-derived CDR1 and CDR2 are MNHNS and SASEGT. The CDR3 extends over 14 amino acids.

This clonotype was observed at least ten times. The rearrangement uses TRBV6-5 and TRBJ1-2, with TRBD1 as a possible D gene (5 bases). The CDR3 extends over 14 amino acids. V was shortened by 4 bases and J by 8 bases, with 17 bases between the two germline ends. The germline V gene has CDR1 MNHEY and CDR2 SVGAGI. As DNA, the CDR3 is TGTGCCAGCAGTTTACCAGGGCGCAGTGGAGGCTACACCTTC. It yields the protein CASSLPGRSGGYTF.

This clonotype showed up many times. The rearrangement links TRBV18 to TRBJ1-4; D is undetermined. CDR3 size: 16 residues. The germline V gene encodes CDR1 KGHSH and CDR2 LQKENI. Deletions cut 4 bases from V and 3 bases from J, with 15 bases between. The CDR3 is CASSRVRPVANEKLFF. Written as DNA, the CDR3 is TGTGCCAGCTCACGCGTGCGACCTGTGGCTAATGAAAAACTGTTTTTT.

This clonotype was counted between two and nine times. This sequence joins TRBV11-2 and TRBJ1-2; D is perhaps TRBD1 (6 bases). The ends were cut back, 6 bases at V and 8 bases at J, with 16 bases in the middle. The CDR3 sequence is 13 residues long. CDR1 and CDR2 (germline): SGHAT, FQNNGV. CDR3 loop: CASSQKTGYGYTF. As DNA, the CDR3 is TGTGCCAGCAGTCAAAAAACAGGGTACGGCTACACCTTC.

This clonotype came up many times. Sequence at one end of the junction differs from germline and may be a read error. V usage is TRBV29-1 and J usage is TRBJ2-4, with TRBD2 matching over 11 bases. Germline CDR1 is SQVTM and CDR2 is ANQGSEA. The CDR3 runs 16 residues. The CDR3: CSVSYQWGSSGRPDAF. The CDR3 coding sequence is TGCAGCGTTTCCTATCAGTGGGGGTCTAGCGGGAGGCCCGATGCTTTC.

The rearrangement joins TRBV7-3 to TRBJ1-2, with 8 bases aligning to TRBD1. Germline values: CDR1 SGHTA, CDR2 FQGTGA. The CDR3 length is 13 residues. Unmatched junction bases numbered 5, after V lost 5 bases and J lost 6 bases. CDR3 protein: CASSPQGADGYTF. In DNA form, the CDR3 reads TGTGCCAGCAGCCCTCAGGGGGCGGATGGCTACACCTTC.